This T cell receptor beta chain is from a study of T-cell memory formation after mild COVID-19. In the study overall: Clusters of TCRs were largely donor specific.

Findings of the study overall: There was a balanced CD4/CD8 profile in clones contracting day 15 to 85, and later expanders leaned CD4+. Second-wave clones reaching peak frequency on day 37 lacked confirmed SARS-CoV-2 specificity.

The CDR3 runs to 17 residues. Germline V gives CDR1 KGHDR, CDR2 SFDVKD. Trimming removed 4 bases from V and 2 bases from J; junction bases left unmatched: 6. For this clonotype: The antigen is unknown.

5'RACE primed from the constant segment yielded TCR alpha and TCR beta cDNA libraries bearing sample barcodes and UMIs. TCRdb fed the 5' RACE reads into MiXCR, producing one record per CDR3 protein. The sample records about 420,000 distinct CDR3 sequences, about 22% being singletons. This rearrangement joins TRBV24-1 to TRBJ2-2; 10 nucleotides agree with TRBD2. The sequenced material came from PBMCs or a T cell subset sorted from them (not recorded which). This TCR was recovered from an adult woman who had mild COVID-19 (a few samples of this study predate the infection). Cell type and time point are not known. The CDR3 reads CATSDPGLARNTGELFF. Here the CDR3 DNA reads TGTGCCACCAGTGACCCGGGACTAGCGAGAAACACCGGGGAGCTGTTTTTT.